These T cell receptor beta chains were read from a single sample in a study of T-cell memory formation after mild COVID-19. TCRdb processed the 5' RACE reads anew with MiXCR; each CDR3 protein has one entry. The sample holds under 300,000 distinct CDR3 sequences; approximately 9% are singletons and the top ten take around 23%. The specimen sequenced was PBMCs or a T cell subset sorted from them (not recorded which). These receptors all stem from a man between 18 and 29 years old who had mild COVID-19 (a few samples of this study predate the infection). Cell type and time point are not known. CDR3s include the opening cysteine and the closing phenylalanine or tryptophan. The order of the fields is D gene, J gene, clone size, V gene, CDR3 protein, CDR3 DNA. D genes are given only for firm matches. Clone size is stated in some rows and not others, as once, few, many or a class when expanded.

- TRBJ1-3 - TRBV11-2 CASSTRGVGSGNTIYF TGTGCCAGCAGCACAAGAGGGGTTGGGTCTGGAAACACCATATATTTT
TRBD1 TRBJ2-3 many TRBV7-2 CASSPGTGWATLYF TGTGCCAGCAGCCCCGGGACAGGGTGGGCGACCCTGTATTTT
TRBD1 TRBJ2-1 - TRBV10-3 CAIRGQGTKGRWDGAHNEQFF TGTGCCATCAGGGGACAGGGTACGAAGGGGCGGTGGGACGGAGCCCACAATGAGCAGTTCTTC
TRBD1 TRBJ1-2 - TRBV7-9 CASSRGTGEAYTF TGTGCCAGCAGCAGAGGGACAGGGGAGGCATACACCTTC
- TRBJ2-4 many TRBV5-1 CASSLVAGDNIQYF TGCGCCAGCAGCTTGGTGGCAGGGGATAACATTCAGTACTTC
TRBD1 TRBJ2-3 few TRBV6-5 CASSYQGQGGPVATQYF TGTGCCAGCAGTTACCAGGGACAGGGGGGCCCGGTCGCTACGCAGTATTTT
TRBD1 TRBJ1-2 - TRBV2 CASRPGQVGYGYTF TGTGCCAGCAGGCCCGGACAGGTGGGCTATGGCTACACCTTC
- TRBJ2-7 - TRBV7-6 CASSRTNTGEQYF TGTGCCAGCAGCCGGACTAATACGGGCGAGCAGTACTTC
TRBD2 TRBJ2-1 - TRBV20-1 CSVAGTSGNNEQFF TGCAGTGTCGCCGGGACTAGCGGTAACAATGAGCAGTTCTTC
- TRBJ2-1 few TRBV5-1 CASSLGLAVYNEQFF TGCGCCAGCAGCTTGGGTTTAGCGGTCTACAATGAGCAGTTCTTC
- TRBJ2-2 many TRBV4-3 CASSHLTGELFF TGCGCCAGCAGCCACCTCACCGGGGAGCTGTTTTTT